This passage covers 21 T cell receptor beta chains from one sample sequenced in a study of T cell repertoires and HLA-DP antigens. These receptors are not linked to any known antigen. Libraries were prepared by immunoSEQ multiplex PCR; TCRdb keeps only in-frame clonotypes and omits some of them. The sample includes over 100,000 clones, approximately 92% of them seen just once. Input material: CD4+ T cells from PBMCs. The receptors come from a woman between 18 and 29 years old in good health and CMV-seronegative.

The chain links TRBV19 to TRBJ1-2; a weak D match, TRBD1 (6 bases). The CDR3 is 16 amino acids. The germline V gene has CDR1 LNHDA and CDR2 SQIVND (reference sequence). V was clipped by 3 bases and J by 4 bases, with 18 bases between them. Here the CDR3 reads CASSIKGGRLFYGYTF. DNA of the CDR3: TGTGCCAGTAGTATTAAGGGGGGCCGTCTCTTCTATGGCTACACCTTC.

The V call is TRBV7-8, the J call TRBJ1-5; the match to TRBD1 covers 11 bases. J gave up 9 bases and V 0 bases, and 13 bases lay outside the gene matches. The CDR3 loop spans 18 amino acids. In germline, CDR1 is SGHVS, CDR2 FQNEAQ. The CDR3 sequence: CASSLARGQGAPLTPQHF. The CDR3 bases are TGTGCCAGCAGCTTAGCGCGCGGACAGGGGGCCCCTTTGACGCCCCAGCATTTT.

The chain uses TRBV11-2 and TRBJ1-6; D unresolved. The CDR3 is made up of 15 amino acids. CDR1 is SGHAT and CDR2 is FQNNGV in the germline V gene. Trimming left V 4 bases short and J 8 bases short, with 15 bases between. CDR3: CASSSQTGAYSPLHF. CDR3 DNA: TGTGCCAGCAGCTCGCAGACTGGTGCCTATTCACCCCTCCACTTT. Supplemented by reference TRBV11-2 and TRBJ1-6, the full variable domain reads EAGVAQSPRYKIIEKRQSVAFWCNPISGHATLYWYQQILGQGPKLLIQFQNNGVVDDSQLPKDRFSAERLKGVDSTLKIQPAKLEDSAVYLCASSSQTGAYSPLHFGNGTRLTVT.

V gene TRBV7-2 combines with J gene TRBJ2-7; 10 nucleotides line up with TRBD2. The V gene end was trimmed by 4 bases and the J gene end by 6 bases; junction bases not matched to a gene: 12. This CDR3 has 16 residues. Germline V gene lookup returns CDR1 SGHTA and CDR2 FQGNSA. CDR3 residues: CASSSLALAGEGEQYF. In DNA, the CDR3 is TGTGCCAGCAGCTCGTTGGCCCTAGCGGGAGAGGGCGAGCAGTACTTC.

The chain has TRBV5-4 and TRBJ1-1; D possibly corresponds to TRBD1 (5 bases). V lost 4 bases and J 0 bases, leaving 16 bases between the germline ends. The CDR3 sequence is 16 residues long. Looked up from germline, CDR1 is SGHNT and CDR2 is YYREEE (reference sequence). CDR3 sequence reads: CASSPAEGRMNTEAFF. In DNA, the CDR3 is TGTGCCAGCAGCCCAGCCGAGGGACGGATGAACACTGAAGCTTTCTTT.

This clone was observed once. This chain connects TRBV28 to TRBJ2-3, with TRBD2 matching over 12 bases. The CDR3 runs to 16 residues. Germline trimming cut 4 bases from V and 0 bases from J; bases unmatched to any gene: 2. Germline CDR1 and CDR2: MDHEN and SYDVKM. The CDR3: CASSSGLAGSTDTQYF. CDR3 DNA: TGTGCCAGCAGTTCAGGACTAGCGGGGAGCACAGATACGCAGTATTTT.

This clone has only a few counts. J is TRBJ2-7 and V is TRBV5-1; 11 nucleotides align to TRBD1. The junction had 5 bases not matched to a gene; V was cut back by 3 bases and J by 3 bases. CDR3 size: 15 residues. Germline values: CDR1 SGHRS, CDR2 YFSETQ. The CDR3 is CASSWRTGGSYEQYF. CDR3 nucleotides: TGCGCCAGCAGCTGGCGGACAGGGGGCAGCTACGAGCAGTACTTC. The variable domain in full, completed from reference TRBV5-1 and TRBJ2-7, reads KAGVTQTPRYLIKTRGQQVTLSCSPISGHRSVSWYQQTPGQGLQFLFEYFSETQRNKGNFPGRFSGRQFSNSRSEMNVSTLELGDSALYLCASSWRTGGSYEQYFGPGTRLTVT.

The genes are TRBV14 and TRBJ2-3; a possible D gene is TRBD2 (5 bases). The CDR3 length is 14 residues. V was pared by 6 bases and J by 1 base, with 11 bases between. Germline CDR1 is SGHDN and CDR2 is FVKESK. CDR3 in amino acids: CASSHIGGTDTQYF. The CDR3 DNA is TGTGCCAGCAGTCATATCGGGGGCACAGATACGCAGTATTTT.

This rearrangement joins TRBV29-1 to TRBJ1-4; possibly TRBD1 for D (5 bases). Looked up from germline, CDR1 is SQVTM and CDR2 is ANQGSEA. The V and J ends lost 0 bases and 7 bases respectively, with 18 bases between them. This CDR3 is built from 16 residues. The CDR3 sequence is CSVEDRRQGEVEKLFF. DNA for the CDR3: TGCAGCGTTGAAGATCGGAGGCAGGGAGAGGTTGAAAAACTGTTTTTT.

The genes are TRBV5-4 and TRBJ1-2, with TRBD1 identical over 7 bases. The CDR3 runs 17 residues. Germline V gene lookup returns CDR1 SGHNT and CDR2 YYREEE (reference sequence). V gave up 6 bases and J gave up 4 bases; unmatched junction bases: 18. As DNA, the CDR3 is TGTGCCAGCACCAGAGGGGGACAGAATTCGGTAGGCTATGGCTACACCTTC. Translating it yields CASTRGGQNSVGYGYTF.

This chain joins TRBV19 and TRBJ2-3; D unclear. CDR3 size: 16 residues. Germline CDR1 and CDR2: LNHDA and SQIVND (reference sequence). Trimming shortened V by 3 bases and J by 1 base, and 14 bases separated the two germline ends. The chain's CDR3 is CASSMGWDRGTDTQYF. CDR3 sequence (DNA): TGTGCCAGTAGTATGGGATGGGATAGGGGCACAGATACGCAGTATTTT. Combining the CDR3 with reference TRBV19 and TRBJ2-3 gives the whole variable domain DGGITQSPKYLFRKEGQNVTLSCEQNLNHDAMYWYRQDPGQGLRLIYYSQIVNDFQKGDIAEGYSVSREKKESFPLTVTSAQKNPTAFYLCASSMGWDRGTDTQYFGPGTRLTVL.

The V and J genes are TRBV7-2 and TRBJ2-5, with 7 positions matching TRBD2. Germline V CDR1 and CDR2: SGHTA, FQGNSA. The CDR3 is 15 residues long. J lost 5 bases, V lost 0 bases, and 6 bases had no gene match. The CDR3 bases are TGTGCCAGCAGCTTAGCGGCTAGCGGCTGGGAGACCCAGTACTTC. Protein: CASSLAASGWETQYF.

The rearrangement joins TRBV7-9 to TRBJ1-5; 10 bases fit TRBD1. Germline-derived CDR1 and CDR2 are SEHNR and FQNEAQ (reference sequence). Trimming removed 1 base from V and 7 bases from J; junction bases left unmatched: 10. The CDR3 extends over 17 amino acids. CDR3 in DNA: TGTGCCAGCAGCTTAGATAAACCGGGACAGGGGAGACAGCCCCAGCATTTT. This gives the protein CASSLDKPGQGRQPQHF.

To note about this clone: The sample holds other DNA sequences that translate to the same CDR3. The CDR3 loop is CASSGQTNTGELFF. Here the CDR3 DNA reads TGTGCCAGCAGTGGACAGACCAACACCGGGGAGCTGTTTTTT. J is TRBJ2-2 and V is TRBV2; the D gene is possibly TRBD1 (5 bases). The CDR3 runs to 14 residues. Germline values: CDR1 SNHLY, CDR2 FYNNEI. V dropped 4 bases and J dropped 2 bases, with 8 bases sitting between them. Full variable domain (outside the CDR3, taken from reference TRBV2 and TRBJ2-2): EPEVTQTPSHQVTQMGQEVILRCVPISNHLYFYWYRQILGQKVEFLVSFYNNEISEKSEIFDDQFSVERPDGSNFTLKIRSTKLEDSAMYFCASSGQTNTGELFFGEGSRLTVL.

CDR3 protein: CASSIGGAVLIYNEQFF. The CDR3 DNA reads as TGTGCCAGTAGTATTGGAGGAGCTGTACTGATCTACAATGAGCAGTTCTTC. The chain combines TRBV19 with TRBJ2-1, with TRBD2 as a possible D gene (5 bases). CDR1 and CDR2 (germline): LNHDA, SQIVND (reference sequence). Between the trimmed V and J ends, which lost 3 bases and 3 bases, there was a span of 18 bases. There are 17 residues in the CDR3.

V gene TRBV6-5 combines with J gene TRBJ1-1; D remains unclear. The CDR3 consists of 13 residues. The germline V gene encodes CDR1 MNHEY and CDR2 SVGAGI. The V end was cut by 5 bases, the J end by 5 bases, with 12 bases between. The DNA of the CDR3 is TGTGCCAGCAGTAACCCCTTTGGGACTGAAGCTTTCTTT. Its translation: CASSNPFGTEAFF.

This clone came up a few times. The chain links TRBV11-1 to TRBJ2-3; possibly TRBD1 for D (6 bases). CDR3 size: 15 residues. Deletions cut 2 bases from V and 2 bases from J, with 11 bases between. The germline gives CDR1 SGHAT, CDR2 FQDESV (reference sequence). The CDR3, as DNA: TGTGCCAGCAGCTTACACGCAGGGGACACAGATACGCAGTATTTT. It codes for CASSLHAGDTDTQYF.

The chain recombines TRBV5-8 with TRBJ2-5, with D perhaps TRBD2 (6 bases). The CDR3 runs to 14 residues. Trimming removed 4 bases at V and 5 bases at J, with 15 bases between. Germline CDR1 reads SGHTS; CDR2 reads YDEGEE. DNA of the CDR3: TGTGCCAGCAGCCCCCGGTTCGGAGGGGAGACCCAGTACTTC. It yields the protein CASSPRFGGETQYF.

CDR3 loop: CASMASGRLGEQFF. The CDR3, as DNA: TGTGCCAGCATGGCTAGCGGGAGGCTGGGGGAGCAGTTCTTC. The rearrangement uses TRBV6-5 and TRBJ2-1; TRBD2 aligns across 11 bases. Germline CDR1 reads MNHEY; CDR2 reads SVGAGI. Trimming removed 7 bases from V and 10 bases from J; junction bases left unmatched: 9. The CDR3 extends over 14 amino acids.

This chain's CDR3 is CASSQPGQGNGYTF. The CDR3 region has the DNA TGCGCCAGCAGCCAACCGGGACAGGGGAATGGCTACACCTTC. The chain couples TRBV4-1 to TRBJ1-2; 10 bases are shared with TRBD1. There are 14 residues in the CDR3. Trimming took 2 bases from V and 6 from J; bases not matched to a gene: 3. Germline V gene lookup returns CDR1 MGHRA and CDR2 YSYEKL.

This rearrangement joins TRBV5-4 to TRBJ1-2, with 7 positions matching TRBD1. The CDR3 has 16 residues. The germline V gene encodes CDR1 SGHNT and CDR2 YYREEE (reference sequence). V lost 4 bases and J lost 0; bases outside the gene matches: 9. CDR3 protein: CASSGARTGANYGYTF. The CDR3 DNA sequence: TGTGCCAGCAGCGGAGCGCGGACAGGTGCTAACTATGGCTACACCTTC.